The present entry profiles one T cell receptor (beta chain) with its context. The sample is drawn from a study of shared clonotypes between healthy human individuals. Overall study: The study drew on a couple of women and a few men aged 18 to 49 as donors.

CD45RO negativity and positive selection for CCR7 defined naive CD8 cells, a population that excluded terminally differentiated effector memory CD45RA+ cells. CDR1 and CDR2 from the germline V gene are SGHNT and YENEEA. V was shortened by 5 bases and J by 7 bases, with 18 bases between the two germline ends. This CDR3 is 14 amino acids long. Assay execution proceeded at the deep level. In the original processing: Filtering differed, since immunoSEQ gave only junction sequences and no quality scores. Using immunoSEQ multiplex PCR, the repertoire was profiled, and TCRdb retains in-frame clones only, with some absent. That table gives V, J and clone size, and the DNA gave D and trimming. The sample lists 550,000 to 750,000 clones, around 92% seen once, with 24% in the top ten.

Sequenced material: naive CD8+ T cells sorted from blood. The chain uses TRBV11-3 and TRBJ2-7; D possibly corresponds to TRBD2 (6 bases). This clonotype was obtained from a man aged 25 to 40 in good health. The chain's CDR3 is CASSPRDFPWEQYF. CDR3 nucleotides: TGTGCCAGCAGCCCCCGGGACTTCCCGTGGGAGCAGTACTTC.